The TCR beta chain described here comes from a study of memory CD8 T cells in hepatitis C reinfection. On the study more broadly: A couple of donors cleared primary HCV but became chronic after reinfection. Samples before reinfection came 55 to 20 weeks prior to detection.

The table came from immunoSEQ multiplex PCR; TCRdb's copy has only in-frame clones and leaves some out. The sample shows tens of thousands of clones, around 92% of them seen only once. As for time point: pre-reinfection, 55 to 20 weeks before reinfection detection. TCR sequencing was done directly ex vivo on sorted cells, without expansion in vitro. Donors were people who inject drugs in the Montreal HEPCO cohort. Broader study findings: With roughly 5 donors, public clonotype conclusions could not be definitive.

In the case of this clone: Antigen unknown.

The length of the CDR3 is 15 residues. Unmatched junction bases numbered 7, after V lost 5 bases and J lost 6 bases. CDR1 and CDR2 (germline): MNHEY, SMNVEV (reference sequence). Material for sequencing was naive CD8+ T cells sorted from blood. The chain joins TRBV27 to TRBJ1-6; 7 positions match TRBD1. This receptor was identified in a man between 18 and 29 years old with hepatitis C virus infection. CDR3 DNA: TGTGCCAGCAGTCCGGGCTGGGACAGTAATTCACCCCTCCACTTT. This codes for CASSPGWDSNSPLHF.